Listed here are 30 T cell receptor beta chains from one sample, sequenced in a study of technical replicates of blood from a handful of donors. Measured with immunoSEQ multiplex PCR; TCRdb has only the in-frame clones, and not every one. The table lists about 62,000 clones, roughly nine tenths of them singletons. What was sequenced was PBMCs. The receptors stem from a human donor in good health. Some clones in this sample may be carry-over from other donors' samples.

The chain has TRBV9 and TRBJ2-5, with 16 bases matching TRBD2. This CDR3 has 17 residues. Trimming removed 4 bases from V and 1 base from J; junction bases left unmatched: 4. Germline values: CDR1 SGDLS, CDR2 YYNGEE. CDR3 nucleotide sequence: TGTGCCAGCAGCCCCGGGACTAGCGGGGGGGCCCAAGAGACCCAGTACTTC. Residues: CASSPGTSGGAQETQYF.

The chain links TRBV4-2 to TRBJ1-3, with a possible D match to TRBD1 (5 bases). The CDR3 runs 16 residues. Germline values: CDR1 LGHNA, CDR2 YNFKEQ. V lost 0 bases to trimming and J lost 0 bases, with 9 bases between them. CDR3 in amino acids: CASSQDGGISGNTIYF. CDR3 sequence (DNA): TGTGCCAGCAGCCAAGACGGGGGGATCTCTGGAAACACCATATATTTT.

This clone was seen a handful of times. This chain uses TRBV9 with TRBJ1-1; possible D gene TRBD1, 6 bases. The germline CDR1 and CDR2 sequences are SGDLS and YYNGEE. CDR3 length equals 16 residues. Trimming cost V 3 bases and J 1 base, with 16 bases left between them. CDR3 coding DNA: TGTGCCAGCAGCGCTGGGGACACCCAGGAGAACACTGAAGCTTTCTTT. It codes for CASSAGDTQENTEAFF.

The chain joins TRBV7-2 to TRBJ2-4; D is perhaps TRBD2 (6 bases). The CDR3 is 19 amino acids. V was cut by 2 bases and J by 2 bases, with 22 bases left in between. CDR1 is SGHTA, CDR2 FQGNSA, per germline. CDR3 DNA sequence: TGTGCCAGCAGCTTAAATCCAGCGACGGGAGAGGGATCCAAAAACATTCAGTACTTC. Translated: CASSLNPATGEGSKNIQYF.

The V gene is TRBV5-4, the J gene TRBJ2-7; 12 bases agree with TRBD1. Germline lookup yields CDR1 SGHNT and CDR2 YYREEE (reference sequence). After removal of 4 bases from V and 6 bases from J, the junction contained 5 bases not matched to a gene. The CDR3 is made up of 14 amino acids. In DNA form, the CDR3 reads TGTGCCAGCAGCGACCGGGACAGGGGGCGCGAGCAGTACTTC. Amino acids: CASSDRDRGREQYF.

The chain has TRBV2 and TRBJ2-7; possible D gene TRBD1, 5 bases. The ends were cut back, 4 bases at V and 4 bases at J, with 8 bases in the middle. The CDR3 is 12 amino acids. Germline CDR1 and CDR2: SNHLY and FYNNEI. For the CDR3, the DNA is TGTGCCAGCAGTGTCAACAGGTACGAGCAGTACTTC. Amino acid sequence: CASSVNRYEQYF.

This clone appeared many times. In nucleotides, the CDR3 is TGTGCCATCCTGGACACGTTAAACTCTGGAAACACCATATATTTT. Encoded protein: CAILDTLNSGNTIYF. This chain uses TRBV2 with TRBJ1-3, with D tentatively TRBD1 (5 bases). The CDR3 runs 15 residues. Trimming took off 10 bases at V and 0 bases at J, with 16 bases between the two ends. The germline V gene encodes CDR1 SNHLY and CDR2 FYNNEI.

The chain joins TRBV10-3 to TRBJ2-1, with 13 bases lining up with TRBD2. CDR1 is ENHRY, CDR2 SYGVKD, per germline. V shed 6 bases, J shed 5 bases, and the junction held 7 bases outside the gene matches. This CDR3 has 16 residues. The CDR3 region has the DNA TGTGCCATCAGCCTAACCGGGACTAGCGGGAACAATGAGCAGTTCTTC. This gives the protein CAISLTGTSGNNEQFF.

The chain has TRBV18 and TRBJ1-2, with 8 bases aligning to TRBD1. Losses at the gene ends were 2 bases for V and 2 bases for J; bases not matched to a gene: 4. Germline CDR1 and CDR2: KGHSH and LQKENI. The CDR3 sequence is 15 residues long. The CDR3 bases are TGTGCCAGCTCACCAGACACAGGGGGAAACTATGGCTACACCTTC. It yields the protein CASSPDTGGNYGYTF. Full variable domain (rest looked up from reference TRBV18 and TRBJ1-2): NAGVMQNPRHLVRRRGQEARLRCSPMKGHSHVYWYRQLPEEGLKFMVYLQKENIIDESGMPKERFSAEFPKEGPSILRIQQVVRGDSAAYFCASSPDTGGNYGYTFGSGTRLTVV.

The gene calls are TRBV2 and TRBJ1-2; D may be TRBD1 (5 bases). Trimming stripped 1 base from V and 4 bases from J, with 13 bases between. Germline CDR1 SNHLY, CDR2 FYNNEI. The CDR3 covers 15 residues. The CDR3 DNA reads as TGTGCCAGCAGTGAAGACGGGGGTGTAGGCTATGGCTACACCTTC. Amino acid sequence: CASSEDGGVGYGYTF.

The chain is built from TRBV7-9 and TRBJ2-7, with a weak D call TRBD2 (7 bases). CDR1 is SEHNR, CDR2 FQNEAQ, per germline (reference sequence). V was pared by 4 bases and J by 7 bases, with 17 bases between. This CDR3 is 14 amino acids long. The CDR3 sequence is CASSWGRGSGEQYF. The CDR3 DNA follows: TGTGCCAGCAGCTGGGGGAGGGGGTCAGGGGAGCAGTACTTC.

This clone was counted between two and nine times. The genes are TRBV7-2 and TRBJ1-2; D is possibly TRBD1 (6 bases). Germline loops: CDR1 SGHTA, CDR2 FQGNSA. The V end lost 1 base, the J end lost 4 bases, and 13 bases lay between the germline ends. The CDR3 consists of 15 residues. As DNA, the CDR3 is TGTGCCAGCAGCTTAGGAGATGTGGGGGCCTATGGCTACACCTTC. Translating gives CASSLGDVGAYGYTF.

This chain connects TRBV2 to TRBJ2-7, with D perhaps TRBD2 (6 bases). The CDR3 contains 15 residues. Germline CDR1 and CDR2: SNHLY and FYNNEI. V was clipped by 8 bases and J by 4 bases, with 21 bases between them. CDR3: CASGPSGRFAYEQYF. CDR3 DNA: TGTGCCAGCGGCCCAAGCGGGCGGTTCGCTTACGAGCAGTACTTC.

Ten or more counts support this clone. The CDR3 region has the DNA TGCGCCAGCAGCTTATACGGACAGGGTCTTGATGGCTACACCTTC. This translates into CASSLYGQGLDGYTF. The chain uses TRBV5-1 and TRBJ1-2, with TRBD1 identical over 8 bases. Trimming removed 2 bases from V and 6 bases from J; junction bases left unmatched: 9. Germline CDR1 and CDR2: SGHRS and YFSETQ. This CDR3 spans 15 amino acids.

The chain recombines TRBV4-3 with TRBJ2-1; TRBD1 matches 10 bases. Losses at the gene ends were 3 bases for V and 6 bases for J; bases not matched to a gene: 5. Germline CDR1 reads LGHNA; CDR2 reads YSLEER. The CDR3 extends over 15 amino acids. The CDR3: CASSQDRGGRNEQFF. The CDR3 DNA is TGCGCCAGCAGCCAGGACAGGGGGGGTCGCAATGAGCAGTTCTTC.

CDR3 sequence: CASSQGLLSSYEQYF. DNA of the CDR3: TGTGCCAGCAGCCAAGGACTTTTAAGCTCCTACGAGCAGTACTTC. This chain joins TRBV4-2 and TRBJ2-7; no clear D gene. The CDR3 extends over 15 amino acids. V was trimmed by 1 base and J by 0 bases, leaving 10 bases between them. Germline V CDR1 and CDR2: LGHNA, YNFKEQ.

The chain carries TRBV16 and TRBJ2-1; D is undetermined. Germline V gives CDR1 KGHSY, CDR2 FQNENV. CDR3 length: 13 residues. V was pared by 0 bases and J by 5 bases, with 5 bases between. CDR3 sequence: CASSQSPDNEQFF. CDR3 coding DNA: TGTGCCAGCAGCCAATCGCCGGACAATGAGCAGTTCTTC.

The V and J genes are TRBV27 and TRBJ1-6; D might be TRBD1 (5 bases). The germline V gene encodes CDR1 MNHEY and CDR2 SMNVEV (reference sequence). The CDR3 has 15 residues. V was cut by 2 bases and J by 7 bases, with 12 bases left in between. The chain's CDR3 is CASSLGALENSPLHF. The CDR3 DNA reads as TGTGCCAGCAGTTTAGGGGCGTTAGAGAATTCACCCCTCCACTTT.

The J gene is TRBJ2-7, the V gene TRBV18; D gene uncertain. The ends were cut back, 0 bases at V and 0 bases at J, with 6 bases in the middle. CDR3 length equals 14 residues. Germline CDR1 is KGHSH and CDR2 is LQKENI. The CDR3 reads CASSPPPGSYEQYF. Here the CDR3 DNA reads TGTGCCAGCTCACCACCCCCCGGCTCCTACGAGCAGTACTTC. Based on the CDR3 plus reference TRBV18 and TRBJ2-7, the full variable domain is NAGVMQNPRHLVRRRGQEARLRCSPMKGHSHVYWYRQLPEEGLKFMVYLQKENIIDESGMPKERFSAEFPKEGPSILRIQQVVRGDSAAYFCASSPPPGSYEQYFGPGTRLTVT.

The rearrangement joins TRBV19 to TRBJ1-5, with TRBD1 as a possible D gene (6 bases). The CDR3 totals 14 residues. Germline V gives CDR1 LNHDA, CDR2 SQIVND (reference sequence). V lost 3 bases to trimming and J lost 2 bases, with 8 bases between them. The CDR3 DNA reads TGTGCCAGTAGTATCAGGGGCGGCAATCAGCCCCAGCATTTT. This translates into CASSIRGGNQPQHF.

V gene TRBV11-2 combines with J gene TRBJ1-1; D unresolved. This CDR3 comprises 13 residues. V was clipped by 4 bases and J by 1 base, with 7 bases between them. Germline V CDR1 and CDR2: SGHAT, FQNNGV. The CDR3 spells CASSSTQNTEAFF. CDR3 coding DNA: TGTGCCAGCAGCTCGACACAGAACACTGAAGCTTTCTTT. The full variable domain, rest sourced from reference TRBV11-2 and TRBJ1-1, is EAGVAQSPRYKIIEKRQSVAFWCNPISGHATLYWYQQILGQGPKLLIQFQNNGVVDDSQLPKDRFSAERLKGVDSTLKIQPAKLEDSAVYLCASSSTQNTEAFFGQGTRLTVV.

This rearrangement joins TRBV6-5 to TRBJ2-5; possibly TRBD1 for D (6 bases). This CDR3 contains 15 residues. Germline V lookup: CDR1 MNHEY, CDR2 SVGAGI. V gave up 8 bases and J gave up 1 base, with 17 bases separating them. In DNA, the CDR3 is TGTGCCAGCCAAACTCTGAGGGGGACCCAAGAGACCCAGTACTTC. It specifies CASQTLRGTQETQYF.

The table lists this clone with a count of one. The rearrangement joins TRBV5-1 to TRBJ1-2; TRBD1 matches 7 bases. CDR1 is SGHRS and CDR2 is YFSETQ in the germline V gene. The CDR3 is 13 residues long. J lost 7 bases, V lost 4 bases, and 7 bases had no gene match. CDR3 sequence reads: CASSRTGISGYTF. The DNA for the CDR3 is TGCGCCAGCAGCAGGACAGGCATATCTGGCTACACCTTC.

The CDR3 DNA reads as TGTGCCAGCGCCGACCGAGTCTCAGGCTGGGCCAACGTCCTGACTTTC. Protein product: CASADRVSGWANVLTF. The chain has TRBV28 and TRBJ2-6; D remains ambiguous. Germline CDR1 is MDHEN and CDR2 is SYDVKM. Trimming took off 8 bases at V and 5 bases at J, with 19 bases between the two ends. The CDR3 runs 16 residues.

The rearrangement links TRBV7-2 to TRBJ1-2; unclear D gene. This CDR3 is 12 amino acids long. Germline V gene sequence: CDR1 SGHTA, CDR2 FQGNSA. The ends were cut back, 5 bases at V and 8 bases at J, with 12 bases in the middle. For the CDR3, the DNA is TGTGCCAGCAGCCTTAACATGGGCGGCTACACCTTC. This codes for CASSLNMGGYTF.

The chain links TRBV5-1 to TRBJ2-5; 11 bases are a match to TRBD2. Germline assignment: CDR1 SGHRS and CDR2 YFSETQ. J lost 2 bases, V lost 3 bases, and 3 bases had no gene match. The CDR3 is made up of 15 amino acids. The CDR3 region has the DNA TGCGCCAGCAGCTCTCTAGCGGGGGGTCAAGAGACCCAGTACTTC. This codes for CASSSLAGGQETQYF.

The rearrangement links TRBV4-1 to TRBJ2-1; 9 bases are shared with TRBD2. This CDR3 comprises 17 residues. Germline V gene sequence: CDR1 MGHRA, CDR2 YSYEKL. V lost 3 bases, J lost 7 bases, and 13 bases stayed unmatched. The CDR3 coding sequence is TGCGCCAGCAGCCAGCGAGGTGCGGGGGGGCGAGTAAATGAGCAGTTCTTC. Protein: CASSQRGAGGRVNEQFF.

As for this clone: The same CDR3 can be traced to other DNA sequences in this sample. The chain uses TRBV2 and TRBJ2-7; 9 bases match TRBD2. The V and J ends lost 4 bases and 0 bases, in that order; junction bases with no gene match: 1. Germline-derived CDR1 and CDR2 are SNHLY and FYNNEI. The CDR3 extends over 14 amino acids. The CDR3 nucleotides read TGTGCCAGCAGTGTTAGCGGGAGCTCCTACGAGCAGTACTTC. The encoded protein is CASSVSGSSYEQYF.

V usage is TRBV30 and J usage is TRBJ2-5; D may be TRBD2 (5 bases). This CDR3 is 14 amino acids long. The germline V gene has CDR1 GTSNPN and CDR2 SVGIG (reference sequence). Trimming took 1 base from V and 4 from J, leaving 13 bases between them. CDR3 region: CAWSGWESGETQYF. The DNA of the CDR3 is TGTGCCTGGAGTGGTTGGGAGTCGGGAGAGACCCAGTACTTC.

V is TRBV18 and J is TRBJ2-7; tentatively, D is TRBD2 (6 bases). The germline CDR1 and CDR2 sequences are KGHSH and LQKENI. Trimming shortened V by 6 bases and J by 5 bases, and 14 bases separated the two germline ends. This CDR3 is built from 13 residues. The chain's CDR3 is CASSQTTRHEQYF. The CDR3, as DNA: TGTGCCAGCTCTCAAACGACTAGACACGAGCAGTACTTC.